This T cell receptor beta chain came from a study of CXCR3-negative and CXCR3-positive naive CD8 T cells. In regard to this clonotype: Its antigen is unidentified.

This CDR3 region has 11 residues. The V gene's germline CDR1 is DFQATT and CDR2 SNEGSKA (reference sequence). Through 5' RACE with UMI labels, the TRB cDNA libraries were prepared. TCRdb reprocessed the 5' RACE reads and stores each CDR3 protein as one record, lacking DNA. This sample lists about 5,800 distinct CDR3 sequences; its ten largest clones have approximately 1.7%. Naive CD8+ T cells showed a CD45RO-CCR7+CD27+CD95- phenotype. Study findings and constraints: Cryopreserved cells partially lost CXCR3 expression, and fresh PBMCs were used in most assays. Each naive subset displayed comparably high diversity, whereas memory CD8+ cells displayed much lower diversity.

Sequenced input: naive CXCR3- CD8+ T cells from blood. The subset was: CD45RO-CCR7+CD27+CD95- naive CD8+ T cells lacking CXCR3 (TNR3-). The chain recombines TRBV20-1 with TRBJ1-2. This TCR came from a human donor in good health. Some clones in this sample may be carry-over from other donors' samples. The CDR3 sequence: CSARDRDGYTF.